Listed here is a single T cell receptor (beta chain). Its antigen is as yet unknown. Its ends do not fully match the called genes, so a read error is possible. The sample comes from a study of blood T cells in healthy people across ages. On the study more broadly: Every two T cells gave about one barcoded beta molecule via template switching.

The second PCR ran 7 to 11 cycles with a sample-barcoded 5' primer and J-beta primers. TCRdb fed the 5' RACE reads into MiXCR, producing one record per CDR3 protein. The sample has about a million distinct CDR3 sequences, roughly 51% seen once. Broader study findings: No one knew whether donors had CMV, which possibly confounded expanded clonotype changes.

Sample: blood. This receptor was identified in a woman in her sixties or seventies in good health.

CDR3 amino acids: CASSSGDRYYGHTF. CDR3 DNA: TGTGCCAGCAGTTCGGGGGACAGATACTATGGCCACACCTTC. The chain recombines TRBV12-3 or TRBV12-4 with TRBJ1-2, with 7 bases aligning to TRBD1. CDR3 size: 14 residues.